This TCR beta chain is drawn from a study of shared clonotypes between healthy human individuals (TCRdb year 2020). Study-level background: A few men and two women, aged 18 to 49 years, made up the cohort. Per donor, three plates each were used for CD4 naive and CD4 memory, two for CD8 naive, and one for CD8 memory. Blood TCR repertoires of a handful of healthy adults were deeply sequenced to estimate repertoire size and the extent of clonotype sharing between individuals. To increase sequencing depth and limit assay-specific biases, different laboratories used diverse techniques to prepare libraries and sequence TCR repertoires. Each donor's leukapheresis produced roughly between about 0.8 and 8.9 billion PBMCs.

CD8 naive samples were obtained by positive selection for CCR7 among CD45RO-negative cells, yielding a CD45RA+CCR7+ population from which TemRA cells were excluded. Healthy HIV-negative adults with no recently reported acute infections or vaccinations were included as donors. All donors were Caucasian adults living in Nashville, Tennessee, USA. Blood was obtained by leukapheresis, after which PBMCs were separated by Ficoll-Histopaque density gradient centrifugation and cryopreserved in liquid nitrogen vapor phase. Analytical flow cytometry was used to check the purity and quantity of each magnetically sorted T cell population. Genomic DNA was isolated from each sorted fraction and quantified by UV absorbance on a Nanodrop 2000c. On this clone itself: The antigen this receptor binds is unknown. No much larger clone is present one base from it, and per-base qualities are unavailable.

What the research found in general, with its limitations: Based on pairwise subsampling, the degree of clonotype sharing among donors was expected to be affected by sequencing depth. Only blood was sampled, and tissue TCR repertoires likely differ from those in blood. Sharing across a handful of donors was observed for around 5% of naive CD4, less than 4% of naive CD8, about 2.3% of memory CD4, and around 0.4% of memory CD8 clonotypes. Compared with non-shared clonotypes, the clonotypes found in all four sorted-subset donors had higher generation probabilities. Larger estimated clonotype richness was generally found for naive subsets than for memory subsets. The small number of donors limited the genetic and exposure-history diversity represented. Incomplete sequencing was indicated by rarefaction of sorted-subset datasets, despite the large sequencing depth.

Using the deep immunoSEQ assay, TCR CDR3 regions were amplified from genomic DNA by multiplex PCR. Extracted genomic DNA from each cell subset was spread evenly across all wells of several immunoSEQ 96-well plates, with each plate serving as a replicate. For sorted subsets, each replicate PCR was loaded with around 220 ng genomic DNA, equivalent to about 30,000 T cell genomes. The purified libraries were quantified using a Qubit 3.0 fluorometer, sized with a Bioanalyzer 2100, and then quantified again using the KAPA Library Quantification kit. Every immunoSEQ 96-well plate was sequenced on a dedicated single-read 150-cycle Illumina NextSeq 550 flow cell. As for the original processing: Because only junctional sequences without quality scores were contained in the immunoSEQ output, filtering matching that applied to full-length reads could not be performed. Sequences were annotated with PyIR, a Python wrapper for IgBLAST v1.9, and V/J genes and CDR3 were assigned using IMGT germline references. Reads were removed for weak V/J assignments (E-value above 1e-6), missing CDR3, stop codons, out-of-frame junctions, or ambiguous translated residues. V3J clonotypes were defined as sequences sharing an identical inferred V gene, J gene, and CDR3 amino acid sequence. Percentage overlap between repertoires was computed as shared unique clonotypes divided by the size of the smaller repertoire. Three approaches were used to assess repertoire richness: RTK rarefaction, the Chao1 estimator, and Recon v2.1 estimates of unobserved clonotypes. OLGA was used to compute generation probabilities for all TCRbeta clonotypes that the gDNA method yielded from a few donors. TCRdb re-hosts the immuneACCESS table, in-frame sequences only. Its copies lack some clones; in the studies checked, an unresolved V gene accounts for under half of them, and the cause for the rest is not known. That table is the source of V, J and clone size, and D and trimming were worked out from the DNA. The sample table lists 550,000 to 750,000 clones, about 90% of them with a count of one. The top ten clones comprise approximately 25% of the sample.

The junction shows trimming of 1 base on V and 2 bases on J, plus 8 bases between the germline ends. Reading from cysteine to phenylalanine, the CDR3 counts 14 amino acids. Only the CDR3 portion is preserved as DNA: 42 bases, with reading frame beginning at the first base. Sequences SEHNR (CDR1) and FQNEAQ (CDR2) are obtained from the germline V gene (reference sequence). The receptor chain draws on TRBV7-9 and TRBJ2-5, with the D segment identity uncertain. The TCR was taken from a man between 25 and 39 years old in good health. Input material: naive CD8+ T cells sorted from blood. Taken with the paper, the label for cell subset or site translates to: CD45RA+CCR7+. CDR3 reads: CASSLETAQETQYF. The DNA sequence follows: TGTGCCAGCAGCTTAGAAACGGCGCAAGAGACCCAGTACTTC.